This T cell receptor (beta chain) was observed in a study of blood T cell repertoires in COVID-19. Overall study context: PBMCs, B-cell-depleted T cells, or T cells provided the cDNA or gDNA that made up the material.

Per the original data handling: The authors estimated nucleated cell counts from reference gene primer amplification. Libraries were prepared by immunoSEQ multiplex PCR; TCRdb keeps only in-frame clonotypes and omits some of them. V and J calls and clone size are copied from that table; D and trimming were computed from the DNA. The sample contains 400,000 to 450,000 clones, more than 80% of which appear only once. V gave up 3 bases and J gave up 6 bases, with 6 bases separating them. The CDR3 consists of 12 residues. CDR1 is LNHDA, CDR2 SQIVND, per germline (reference sequence). J is TRBJ1-5 and V is TRBV19; no clear D gene. The sample taken for sequencing was peripheral blood. This sequence originates from a woman aged 25 to 39 with active or convalescent COVID-19. CDR3 nucleotide sequence: TGTGCCAGTAGTATTGGAGCTCAGCCCCAGCATTTT. This encodes CASSIGAQPQHF.